The 30 T cell receptor beta chains given below trace back to one sample, sequenced in a study of cytomegalovirus exposure and HLA in healthy donors. PCR amplification relied on 60 Vbeta primers (plus 13 Jbeta primers). The repertoire was sequenced with immunoSEQ multiplex PCR; TCRdb's copy has only in-frame clones and lacks some. The sample records about 78,000 clones, 80% being singletons. The sample comprised PBMCs. All receptors come from a male donor in good health and CMV-seronegative.

The chain is built from TRBV5-1 and TRBJ1-1; 8 bases fit TRBD1. Unmatched junction bases numbered 10, after V lost 4 bases and J lost 2 bases. The CDR3 covers 16 residues. Germline V lookup: CDR1 SGHRS, CDR2 YFSETQ. The CDR3 DNA sequence: TGCGCCAGCAGCCAAGGACAGGGAGGGAGAAACACTGAAGCTTTCTTT. Its translation: CASSQGQGGRNTEAFF.

Of note for this clone: An end of the junction differs from the germline gene, which may be a read error. The rearrangement links TRBV7-9 to TRBJ1-1, with D perhaps matching TRBD1 (6 bases). Germline V gives CDR1 SEHNR, CDR2 FQNEAQ (reference sequence). The CDR3 is 15 residues long. The CDR3 nucleotides are TGTTCCAGCAGCCCCCCGGGCAGGGGCCCTACTGAAGCTTTCTTT. It codes for CSSSPPGRGPTEAFF.

The chain employs TRBV11-2 and TRBJ2-7, with 11 bases that match TRBD2. The length of the CDR3 is 18 residues. Germline CDR1 SGHAT, CDR2 FQNNGV. Germline trimming cut 0 bases from V and 4 bases from J; bases unmatched to any gene: 11. CDR3 in amino acids: CASSLDGLAGGPPYEQYF. CDR3 DNA: TGTGCCAGCAGCTTAGATGGGCTAGCGGGAGGACCCCCATACGAGCAGTACTTC. Combining the CDR3 with reference TRBV11-2 and TRBJ2-7 gives the whole variable domain EAGVAQSPRYKIIEKRQSVAFWCNPISGHATLYWYQQILGQGPKLLIQFQNNGVVDDSQLPKDRFSAERLKGVDSTLKIQPAKLEDSAVYLCASSLDGLAGGPPYEQYFGPGTRLTVT.

The chain recombines TRBV28 with TRBJ2-3; D may be TRBD2 (5 bases). The CDR3 covers 15 residues. Germline V CDR1 and CDR2: MDHEN, SYDVKM. V was shortened by 2 bases and J by 0 bases, with 9 bases between the two germline ends. The CDR3 bases are TGTGCCAGCAGTTTAGCGTGGACTAGCACAGATACGCAGTATTTT. This gives the protein CASSLAWTSTDTQYF.

J is TRBJ2-5 and V is TRBV5-1; D is unclear. In germline, CDR1 is SGHRS, CDR2 YFSETQ. Trimming cost V 4 bases and J 5 bases, with 12 bases left between them. This CDR3 has 13 amino acids. CDR3 in amino acids: CASSPPSPETQYF. CDR3 bases: TGCGCCAGCAGCCCCCCCTCTCCGGAGACCCAGTACTTC.

This clone was observed a handful of times. The rearrangement joins TRBV6-1 to TRBJ2-3; 7 bases are a match to TRBD2. CDR1 and CDR2 (germline): MNHNS, SASEGT. V dropped 7 bases and J dropped 11; count of bases not matched to a gene: 15. CDR3 size: 14 residues. CDR3: CASKSGVDRWLQYF. DNA for the CDR3: TGTGCCAGCAAAAGCGGGGTGGATCGTTGGTTGCAGTATTTT.

The chain links TRBV6-1 to TRBJ1-2; TRBD1 might be the D (6 bases). V lost 8 bases and J 2 bases, leaving 18 bases between the germline ends. Germline CDR1 and CDR2: MNHNS and SASEGT. This CDR3 spans 15 amino acids. CDR3 residues: CASEVGDTINYGYTF. CDR3 DNA: TGTGCCAGCGAGGTCGGGGACACAATAAACTATGGCTACACCTTC.

In its sample, this clone was seen once. The rearrangement uses TRBV5-6 and TRBJ2-7; D gene unclear. The CDR3 covers 15 residues. Between the trimmed V and J ends, which lost 2 bases and 2 bases, there was a span of 14 bases. In germline, CDR1 is SGHDT, CDR2 YYEEEE. CDR3 nucleotide sequence: TGTGCCAGCAGCTTATGGGCAAGACGGCCCTACGAGCAGTACTTC. It encodes CASSLWARRPYEQYF. The complete variable domain, with remaining parts taken from reference TRBV5-6 and TRBJ2-7, reads DAGVTQSPTHLIKTRGQQVTLRCSPKSGHDTVSWYQQALGQGPQFIFQYYEEEERQRGNFPDRFSGHQFPNYSSELNVNALLLGDSALYLCASSLWARRPYEQYFGPGTRLTVT.

For this clone: The sample holds other DNA sequences that translate to the same CDR3. V gene TRBV7-9 combines with J gene TRBJ1-5, with a tentative D call TRBD1 (5 bases). Between the trimmed V and J ends, which lost 1 base and 1 base, there was a span of 8 bases. The germline CDR1 and CDR2 sequences are SEHNR and FQNEAQ (reference sequence). The CDR3 is 15 residues long. The CDR3 coding sequence is TGTGCCAGCAGCTTAGGCGGGGGGAGCAATCAGCCCCAGCATTTT. This encodes CASSLGGGSNQPQHF.

The genes are TRBV19 and TRBJ2-5, with TRBD1 matching over 8 bases. Germline loops: CDR1 LNHDA, CDR2 SQIVND (reference sequence). CDR3 length equals 15 residues. V lost 2 bases to trimming and J lost 5 bases; unmatched junction nucleotides: 7. CDR3 sequence (DNA): TGTGCCAGTAGTATACCAGGGGGCGCATGGGAGACCCAGTACTTC. This sequence encodes CASSIPGGAWETQYF.

The rearrangement uses TRBV7-9 and TRBJ2-5; 12 bases align to TRBD2. The CDR3 sequence is 17 residues long. J gave up 5 bases and V 3 bases, and 10 bases lay outside the gene matches. In germline, CDR1 is SEHNR, CDR2 FQNEAQ (reference sequence). The CDR3 region has the DNA TGTGCCAGCAGCTTGCCCGCTAGCGGGGGGGCCCTCGAGACCCAGTACTTC. Translating it yields CASSLPASGGALETQYF.

V and J are TRBV5-4 and TRBJ2-6; no clear D gene. The CDR3 has 15 amino acids. Germline CDR1 reads SGHNT; CDR2 reads YYREEE (reference sequence). Trimming left V 1 base short and J 0 bases short, with 5 bases between. For the CDR3, the DNA is TGTGCCAGCAGCTTGTTCAGCTCTGGGGCCAACGTCCTGACTTTC. Its protein is CASSLFSSGANVLTF.

The chain has TRBV21-1 and TRBJ1-5; the D call of TRBD1 is as the table states it, not checked on the DNA. TRBV21-1 is a recognized pseudogene. This CDR3 is 16 amino acids long. Written as DNA, the CDR3 is TGTGCCAGCAGCAAACGGCAGGGTTATAGCAATCAGCCCCAGCATTTT. Protein product: CASSKRQGYSNQPQHF.

Concerning this clone itself: The junction shows a germline mismatch at one end, possibly a read error. This CDR3 is CASSIGTGGNQPQNF. CDR3 nucleotide sequence: TGTGCCAGTAGTATAGGGACAGGGGGTAATCAGCCCCAGAATTTT. The chain carries TRBV19 and TRBJ1-5, with 10 bases matching TRBD1. Germline CDR1 reads LNHDA; CDR2 reads SQIVND (reference sequence). The CDR3 loop spans 15 amino acids. Using reference TRBV19 and TRBJ1-5 for the parts outside the CDR3, the full variable domain is DGGITQSPKYLFRKEGQNVTLSCEQNLNHDAMYWYRQDPGQGLRLIYYSQIVNDFQKGDIAEGYSVSREKKESFPLTVTSAQKNPTAFYLCASSIGTGGNQPQNFGDGTRLSIL.

This sequence joins TRBV30 and TRBJ2-3, with unresolved D. Germline values: CDR1 GTSNPN, CDR2 SVGIG (reference sequence). Trimming stripped 1 base from V and 4 bases from J, with 6 bases between. The length of the CDR3 is 12 residues. Here the CDR3 reads CAWSGAADTQYF. The CDR3 DNA sequence: TGTGCCTGGAGTGGTGCGGCAGATACGCAGTATTTT.

This chain connects TRBV2 to TRBJ2-3, with 11 bases that match TRBD1. The CDR3 is made up of 16 amino acids. Germline-derived CDR1 and CDR2 are SNHLY and FYNNEI. Losses at the gene ends were 6 bases for V and 6 bases for J; bases not matched to a gene: 11. This chain's CDR3 is CASRERDRGFLDTQYF. For the CDR3, the DNA is TGTGCCAGCAGGGAGCGGGACAGGGGGTTTCTGGATACGCAGTATTTT.

This clone occurred a few times. The junction differs from germline at one of its ends, possibly a read error. This rearrangement joins TRBV28 to TRBJ1-2, with unresolved D. From germline, CDR1 is MDHEN and CDR2 SYDVKM. The CDR3 is 17 amino acids. The CDR3 here is CASSPAMQRPTNYGYPF. CDR3 bases: TGTGCCAGCAGTCCTGCAATGCAGCGCCCCACTAACTATGGCTACCCCTTC.

This rearrangement joins TRBV7-9 to TRBJ2-1, with D possibly being TRBD2 (6 bases). CDR1 is SEHNR and CDR2 is FQNEAQ in the germline V gene (reference sequence). The CDR3 covers 13 residues. The ends were cut back, 2 bases at V and 9 bases at J, with 11 bases in the middle. The CDR3: CASSLRRDFEQFF. CDR3 sequence (DNA): TGTGCCAGCAGCTTAAGAAGGGACTTTGAGCAGTTCTTC.

The chain employs TRBV5-1 and TRBJ2-7; 9 bases line up with TRBD2. CDR1 is SGHRS, CDR2 YFSETQ, per germline. V lost 0 bases and J lost 2; bases outside the gene matches: 6. This CDR3 region has 16 residues. CDR3 DNA sequence: TGCGCCAGCAGCTTGGAGACTAGCGGAAATACCTACGAGCAGTACTTC. It translates to CASSLETSGNTYEQYF.

This chain joins TRBV4-1 and TRBJ1-1; D is uncertain. V was pared by 0 bases and J by 5 bases, with 7 bases between. Germline V gene lookup returns CDR1 MGHRA and CDR2 YSYEKL. The CDR3 loop spans 13 amino acids. The chain's CDR3 is CASSQELVTEAFF. CDR3 in DNA: TGCGCCAGCAGCCAAGAACTGGTGACTGAAGCTTTCTTT.

The chain links TRBV6-5 to TRBJ1-3, with no clear D. V lost 8 bases, J lost 2 bases, and 13 bases lay in between. The CDR3 length is 14 residues. Germline V lookup: CDR1 MNHEY, CDR2 SVGAGI. DNA of the CDR3: TGTGCCAGCGCACGACCGGGAGCTGGAAACACCATATATTTT. This gives the protein CASARPGAGNTIYF.

The chain uses TRBV4-3 and TRBJ2-1, with D maybe TRBD2 (6 bases). CDR3 length: 20 residues. Per germline, CDR1 LGHNA and CDR2 YSLEER. V was shortened by 0 bases and J by 2 bases, with 23 bases between the two germline ends. As DNA, the CDR3 is TGCGCCAGCAGCCAAGAATTCAGTATGATGGGCGGGACGACCTACAATGAGCAGTTCTTC. Residues: CASSQEFSMMGGTTYNEQFF.

The chain joins TRBV5-1 to TRBJ2-3; 16 positions agree with TRBD2. The germline gives CDR1 SGHRS, CDR2 YFSETQ. This CDR3 has 17 residues. Trimming removed 3 bases from V and 5 bases from J; junction bases left unmatched: 6. The chain's CDR3 is CASSYGTSGRAGDTQYF. The CDR3 DNA follows: TGCGCCAGCAGCTACGGGACTAGCGGGAGGGCCGGAGATACGCAGTATTTT.

As for this clone: An end of the junction does not agree with germline; a read error may underlie this. The chain uses TRBV7-9 and TRBJ2-3; 10 nucleotides align to TRBD2. The V gene's germline CDR1 is SEHNR and CDR2 FQNEAQ (reference sequence). The CDR3 sequence is 18 residues long. CDR3 loop: CSSSLPIREREGTDTQYF. The CDR3 DNA reads TGTTCCAGCAGCTTACCGATAAGAGAGCGGGAGGGAACAGATACGCAGTATTTT.

The V gene is TRBV5-6, the J gene TRBJ2-5; the match to TRBD1 covers 7 bases. V was clipped by 4 bases and J by 3 bases; unmatched bases: 3. Germline V lookup: CDR1 SGHDT, CDR2 YYEEEE. The CDR3 consists of 13 residues. The DNA for the CDR3 is TGTGCCAGCAGCGAGGGGACAGAAGAGACCCAGTACTTC. It specifies CASSEGTEETQYF. Drawing the rest from reference TRBV5-6 and TRBJ2-5, the complete variable domain is DAGVTQSPTHLIKTRGQQVTLRCSPKSGHDTVSWYQQALGQGPQFIFQYYEEEERQRGNFPDRFSGHQFPNYSSELNVNALLLGDSALYLCASSEGTEETQYFGPGTRLLVL.

This chain joins TRBV5-6 and TRBJ1-6; 7 bases match TRBD1. The CDR3 runs to 15 residues. The V gene end was trimmed by 4 bases and the J gene end by 10 bases; junction bases not matched to a gene: 11. CDR1 and CDR2 (germline): SGHDT, YYEEEE. The CDR3 DNA reads as TGTGCCAGCAGCAGTACAGGGGTTAAATACTCACCCCTCCACTTT. Protein product: CASSSTGVKYSPLHF.

The chain carries TRBV7-9 and TRBJ2-5; D perhaps matches TRBD2 (6 bases). This CDR3 comprises 16 residues. Trimming removed 5 bases at V and 4 bases at J, with 20 bases between. CDR1 is SEHNR, CDR2 FQNEAQ, per germline (reference sequence). The CDR3 nucleotides are TGTGCCAGCAGCAACCGACTAGTTCGCATGAGAGAGACCCAGTACTTC. This gives the protein CASSNRLVRMRETQYF.

CDR3 residues: CASSYSNKGQGNYGYTF. In DNA form, the CDR3 reads TGTGCCAGCAGTTACTCGAATAAGGGACAGGGAAACTATGGCTACACCTTC. The chain joins TRBV6-7 to TRBJ1-2, with 9 positions matching TRBD1. TRBV6-7 falls under the ORF class, with uncertain function. CDR3 size: 17 residues. Trimming took 0 bases from V and 2 from J; bases not matched to a gene: 7.

The chain couples TRBV5-6 to TRBJ2-1; no clear D gene. This CDR3 region has 15 residues. V lost 1 base and J lost 0, with 8 bases in between. Germline CDR1 and CDR2: SGHDT and YYEEEE. This chain's CDR3 is CASSLLSYSYNEQFF. DNA of the CDR3: TGTGCCAGCAGCTTGCTATCCTACTCCTACAATGAGCAGTTCTTC.

The chain uses TRBV5-1 and TRBJ2-5, with 11 bases that match TRBD2. Per germline, CDR1 SGHRS and CDR2 YFSETQ. The ends lost 0 bases at V and 1 base at J; junction bases unmatched: 2. The CDR3 has 16 amino acids. The CDR3 DNA is TGCGCCAGCAGCTTGGGCCTAGCGGGGGGCCAAGAGACCCAGTACTTC. This translates into CASSLGLAGGQETQYF.